These 15 T cell receptor beta chains were sequenced from one sample in a study of molecular identifiers for immune sequencing clone quantification. TCRdb fed the PCR reads into MiXCR, producing one record per CDR3 protein. This table has more than 550,000 distinct CDR3 sequences, 25% appearing once. The sample consisted of naive CD8+ T cells from blood, with Jurkat cell RNA spiked in. The subset here: FACS-sorted CD8+CD4-CCR7+CD45RA+ naive T cells. The source is a human donor in good health. Some libraries in this study had Jurkat cell RNA spiked in.

This chain links TRBV21-1 with TRBJ1-3; the table assigns TRBD1, which was not confirmed against the DNA. TRBV21-1 is an annotated pseudogene. The CDR3 loop spans 16 amino acids. This chain's CDR3 is CASSKAPPGHGNTIYF. CDR3 coding DNA: TGTGCCAGCAGCAAAGCGCCCCCCGGACACGGAAACACCATATATTTT.

This clonotype was detected ten times or more. The chain carries TRBV12-5 and TRBJ2-5, with 7 positions matching TRBD1. Per the germline V gene, CDR1 is LGHNT and CDR2 is FRNRAP. CDR3 length: 14 residues. After removal of 5 bases from V and 2 bases from J, the junction contained 5 bases not matched to a gene. CDR3 DNA sequence: TGTGCTAGTGGTCCTCGGGACAGACAAGAGACCCAGTACTTC. Its translation: CASGPRDRQETQYF.

CDR3 DNA sequence: TGTGCCAGTAGCCGGGATACAGGCCCCATCAGCTCCTACAATGAGCAGTTCTTC. This translates into CASSRDTGPISSYNEQFF. The V gene is TRBV19, the J gene TRBJ2-1; TRBD1 or TRBD2 may be the D gene (5 bases each). V dropped 6 bases and J dropped 0 bases, with 21 bases sitting between them. CDR1 is LNHDA, CDR2 SQIVND, per germline (reference sequence). CDR3 length: 18 residues.

The chain recombines TRBV30 with TRBJ1-2; no clear D gene. CDR3 length: 12 residues. Per germline, CDR1 GTSNPN and CDR2 SVGIG (reference sequence). Trimming took 3 bases from V and 9 from J, leaving 14 bases between them. The CDR3 protein is CAWSVEGFSYTF. DNA for the CDR3: TGTGCCTGGAGCGTCGAAGGCTTTAGCTACACCTTC.

With respect to this clonotype: Likely a read error: the CDR3 ends without its conserved phenylalanine or tryptophan. This rearrangement joins TRBV7-6 to TRBJ1-4, with 8 bases identical to TRBD1. This CDR3 contains 13 residues. V lost 4 bases to trimming and J lost 12 bases; unmatched junction nucleotides: 7. Germline V gene sequence: CDR1 SGHVS, CDR2 FNYEAQ. CDR3 region: CASSSLDRGELFL. CDR3 DNA sequence: TGTGCCAGCAGCTCCTTAGACAGGGGAGAACTGTTTCTT.

This clonotype occurred a few times. This chain joins TRBV20-1 and TRBJ1-4; D remains ambiguous. The CDR3 has 15 amino acids. CDR1 and CDR2 from the germline V gene are DFQATT and SNEGSKA (reference sequence). V lost 3 bases, J lost 5 bases, and 16 bases lay in between. The CDR3, as DNA: TGCAGTGCTAGGTGTCCCAACGATAACAATGAAAAACTGTTTTTT. It specifies CSARCPNDNNEKLFF.

Remarks on this clonotype: This CDR3 fails to terminate in the conserved phenylalanine or tryptophan, so it likely reflects a read error. The rearrangement joins TRBV20-1 to TRBJ2-7; D not certain. This CDR3 contains 14 residues. V was trimmed by 0 bases and J by 2 bases, leaving 11 bases between them. The germline V gene has CDR1 DFQATT and CDR2 SNEGSKA (reference sequence). CDR3 sequence (DNA): TGCAGTGCTAGAGATAAGGCAGAAGCCTACGAGCAGTACTCC. Protein sequence: CSARDKAEAYEQYS.

This clonotype was detected ten times or more. DNA of the CDR3: TGTGCCAGCAGTTACTCTTTATCGGGTAATGAGCAGTTCTTC. This translates into CASSYSLSGNEQFF. The genes are TRBV6-2 or TRBV6-3 and TRBJ2-1; D is unclear. The CDR3 runs to 14 residues. Trimming took 0 bases from V and 7 from J, leaving 10 bases between them. In germline, CDR1 is MNHEY, CDR2 SVGEGT.

There are a few counts of this clonotype. The gene calls are TRBV7-9 and TRBJ1-4; no clear D. Trimming took off 5 bases at V and 0 bases at J, with 10 bases between the two ends. The germline V gene has CDR1 SEHNR and CDR2 FQNEAQ (reference sequence). The CDR3 contains 15 residues. The CDR3 nucleotides are TGTGCCAGCAGCCGTTCCAAAACAACTAATGAAAAACTGTTTTTT. Its protein product is CASSRSKTTNEKLFF. Filled out from reference TRBV7-9 and TRBJ1-4, the complete variable domain reads DTGVSQNPRHKITKRGQNVTFRCDPISEHNRLYWYRQTLGQGPEFLTYFQNEAQLEKSRLLSDRFSAERPKGSFSTLEIQRTEQGDSAMYLCASSRSKTTNEKLFFGSGTQLSVL.

This clonotype was counted at least ten times. The chain links TRBV28 to TRBJ1-3; 7 nucleotides align to TRBD1. The V and J ends lost 4 bases and 3 bases, in that order; junction bases with no gene match: 3. This CDR3 spans 14 amino acids. CDR1 and CDR2 (germline): MDHEN, SYDVKM. Written as DNA, the CDR3 is TGTGCCAGCAGTTCCGGGGACAGTGGAAACACCATATATTTT. It encodes CASSSGDSGNTIYF.

In this sample, this clonotype turned up many times. This sequence joins TRBV7-9 and TRBJ2-2, with TRBD2 matching over 11 bases. The V segment lost 7 bases and the J segment 6 bases; nucleotides outside the gene matches: 10. Germline CDR1 is SEHNR and CDR2 is FQNEAQ (reference sequence). CDR3 length equals 16 residues. Here the CDR3 reads CASNPLAGEISGELFF. CDR3 nucleotide sequence: TGTGCCAGCAACCCACTAGCGGGAGAAATTTCCGGGGAGCTGTTTTTT.

Only a few counts were recorded for this clonotype. The chain couples TRBV5-5 to TRBJ2-1; 9 bases line up with TRBD2. The germline CDR1 and CDR2 sequences are SGHKS and YYEKEE (reference sequence). Trimming removed 1 base from V and 2 bases from J; junction bases left unmatched: 7. The CDR3 totals 17 residues. The CDR3 loop is CASSLLVLAGPYNEQFF. The CDR3 nucleotides read TGTGCCAGCAGCTTGTTGGTTCTAGCGGGACCCTACAATGAGCAGTTCTTC.

V gene TRBV5-4 combines with J gene TRBJ2-7; D gene unclear. Germline V CDR1 and CDR2: SGHNT, YYREEE (reference sequence). The germline V and J ends were trimmed by 2 bases and 8 bases, with 11 bases remaining between them. This CDR3 has 12 amino acids. The CDR3 reads CASSFGPNQQYF. The CDR3 coding sequence is TGTGCCAGCAGCTTTGGACCCAACCAGCAGTACTTC.

The rearrangement uses TRBV19 and TRBJ2-5, with D possibly being TRBD1 or TRBD2 (5 bases each). V was pared by 1 base and J by 4 bases, with 10 bases between. From germline, CDR1 is LNHDA and CDR2 SQIVND (reference sequence). CDR3 size: 14 residues. CDR3 DNA: TGTGCCAGTAGTATAGGGGGGACCCTAGAGACCCAGTACTTC. It specifies CASSIGGTLETQYF.

The chain couples TRBV2 to TRBJ2-7; 7 nucleotides match TRBD2. CDR3 length: 13 amino acids. Trimming cost V 6 bases and J 7 bases; bases outside gene matches: 9. In germline, CDR1 is SNHLY, CDR2 FYNNEI. CDR3 protein: CASRGRAPLEQYF. CDR3 DNA sequence: TGTGCCAGCAGAGGGAGGGCCCCCCTGGAGCAGTACTTC.